The 18 T cell receptor beta chains reported below all come from one sample, sequenced in a study of Graves' ophthalmopathy and Graves' hyperthyroidism. Amplifying from RNA transcripts, the study obtained TCR beta CDR3 regions. After a first-round RT-PCR with HTBI primers, a second-round multiplex PCR was run. TCRdb used MiXCR to reprocess the multiplex PCR reads, holding one entry per CDR3 protein. The table has 210,000 or so distinct CDR3 sequences, over 25% seen once. Material: peripheral blood. These receptors were obtained from a man aged 45-65 years with Graves' ophthalmopathy.

This clonotype was seen only a few times. V gene TRBV12-3 or TRBV12-4 combines with J gene TRBJ2-5; TRBD2 matches 7 bases. The length of the CDR3 is 14 residues. The junction had 5 bases not matched to a gene; V was cut back by 3 bases and J by 4 bases. In DNA, the CDR3 is TGTGCCAGCAGTTTTCAGGCGGGAGTAGAGACCCAGTACTTC. It yields the protein CASSFQAGVETQYF.

The chain combines TRBV6-5 with TRBJ2-5, with a weak D call TRBD2 (7 bases). CDR1 is MNHEY, CDR2 SVGAGI, per germline. The CDR3 loop spans 13 amino acids. V lost 4 bases to trimming and J lost 4 bases, with 10 bases between them. The CDR3 coding sequence is TGTGCCAGCAGTTGGGGGGGGCGAGAGACCCAGTACTTC. Amino acids: CASSWGGRETQYF.

This clonotype occurred many times. J is TRBJ1-2 and V is TRBV6-2 or TRBV6-3; no clear D. This CDR3 has 16 residues. Germline V CDR1 and CDR2: MNHEY, SVGEGT. Trimming cost V 3 bases and J 0 bases, with 14 bases left between them. CDR3 sequence: CASSYSAREANYGYTF. DNA of the CDR3: TGTGCCAGCAGTTATTCGGCCCGGGAAGCTAACTATGGCTACACCTTC.

The table lists this clonotype with many counts. The chain is built from TRBV5-1 and TRBJ2-7, with TRBD1 matching 7 bases. Germline values: CDR1 SGHRS, CDR2 YFSETQ. Losses at the gene ends were 0 bases for V and 6 bases for J; bases not matched to a gene: 9. The CDR3 consists of 15 residues. In DNA form, the CDR3 reads TGCGCCAGCAGCTTGGATGACAGGGTACTCGGCGAGCAGTACTTC. The encoded protein is CASSLDDRVLGEQYF.

The rearrangement links TRBV20-1 to TRBJ2-1, with 10 bases lining up with TRBD2. CDR3 length: 15 amino acids. V was clipped by 2 bases and J by 5 bases; unmatched bases: 6. Germline V gives CDR1 DFQATT, CDR2 SNEGSKA (reference sequence). CDR3 in DNA: TGCAGTGCTAGACCTATAGCGGGGGGCCACAATGAGCAGTTCTTC. This encodes CSARPIAGGHNEQFF.

This chain links TRBV20-1 with TRBJ1-1; unclear D gene. This CDR3 is 15 amino acids long. The V gene lost 2 bases and the J gene lost 1 base, with 14 bases spanning the gap. Looked up from germline, CDR1 is DFQATT and CDR2 is SNEGSKA (reference sequence). Here the CDR3 reads CSARSIELTNTEAFF. The CDR3 nucleotides are TGCAGTGCTAGATCGATTGAGCTCACGAACACTGAAGCTTTCTTT.

This clonotype was seen many times. The chain carries TRBV19 and TRBJ2-2, with D perhaps TRBD2 (5 bases). The V gene's germline CDR1 is LNHDA and CDR2 SQIVND (reference sequence). The CDR3 covers 16 residues. V lost 5 bases and J 5 bases, leaving 18 bases between the germline ends. The CDR3 region has the DNA TGTGCCAGTAGTCCCAGAGCCGGGGTTGGGACCGGGGAGCTGTTTTTT. This encodes CASSPRAGVGTGELFF.

This clonotype came up many times. V and J are TRBV11-1 and TRBJ2-7, with a tentative D call TRBD1 (6 bases). V lost 5 bases and J 2 bases, leaving 22 bases between the germline ends. This CDR3 region has 17 residues. Germline loops: CDR1 SGHAT, CDR2 FQDESV (reference sequence). In nucleotides, the CDR3 is TGTGCCAGCAGCCCCCCCCCAACATCAGGGGCCCCCTACGAGCAGTACTTC. Amino acids: CASSPPPTSGAPYEQYF.

This clonotype was observed at least ten times. This rearrangement joins TRBV6-2 or TRBV6-3 to TRBJ2-7; 11 bases align to TRBD2. CDR3 length equals 15 residues. Germline assignment: CDR1 MNHEY and CDR2 SVGEGT. V lost 7 bases, J lost 4 bases, and 9 bases stayed unmatched. The CDR3 DNA is TGTGCCAGCAAACTACTAGCGGGAGTTAGGTACGAGCAGTACTTC. Protein sequence: CASKLLAGVRYEQYF.

This chain joins TRBV12-3 or TRBV12-4 and TRBJ1-5; 8 nucleotides agree with TRBD1. The CDR3 has 14 amino acids. J was trimmed by 4 bases and V by 5 bases; bases with no gene match: 4. The CDR3 nucleotides are TGTGCCAGCAGTCCACGACAGGGGAATCAGCCCCAGCATTTT. As protein: CASSPRQGNQPQHF.

Ten or more counts support this clonotype. V usage is TRBV20-1 and J usage is TRBJ2-7, with 9 positions matching TRBD1. With 5 bases clipped from V and 4 bases from J, the junction kept 12 bases outside the gene matches. Germline lookup yields CDR1 DFQATT and CDR2 SNEGSKA (reference sequence). The CDR3 length is 15 residues. As DNA, the CDR3 is TGCAGTGCTCACGCCCCGGGACAGGGAAGGTACGAGCAGTACTTC. Translated: CSAHAPGQGRYEQYF.

This clonotype has ten or more counts. The chain links TRBV12-3 or TRBV12-4 to TRBJ1-5; the D gene is possibly TRBD1 (6 bases). The CDR3 covers 13 residues. The V gene lost 3 bases and the J gene lost 8 bases, with 11 bases spanning the gap. The CDR3 region has the DNA TGTGCCAGCAGTTTGTCAGGGGTGGAGCCCCAGCATTTT. Protein sequence: CASSLSGVEPQHF.

This clonotype was seen at least ten times. The chain uses TRBV30 and TRBJ2-7, with 13 positions matching TRBD2. Germline trimming cut 5 bases from V and 4 bases from J; bases unmatched to any gene: 14. Germline CDR1 GTSNPN, CDR2 SVGIG (reference sequence). The CDR3 runs to 17 residues. Written as DNA, the CDR3 is TGTGCCTGGTCCCTAGCGAGGACTAGCGGGAGAGGGTACGAGCAGTACTTC. Its protein product is CAWSLARTSGRGYEQYF.

This clonotype was detected ten times or more. The chain is built from TRBV7-8 and TRBJ2-7; the match to TRBD2 covers 7 bases. The germline CDR1 and CDR2 sequences are SGHVS and FQNEAQ. The CDR3 runs to 12 residues. V shed 6 bases, J shed 9 bases, and the junction held 8 bases outside the gene matches. This CDR3 is CASSGTGEGQYF. DNA of the CDR3: TGTGCCAGCAGTGGGACCGGGGAGGGGCAGTACTTC.

This chain uses TRBV2 with TRBJ2-7; weak D call: TRBD1 (6 bases). The CDR3 is made up of 11 amino acids. V lost 6 bases and J 6 bases, leaving 9 bases between the germline ends. CDR1 and CDR2 from the germline V gene are SNHLY and FYNNEI. The CDR3 reads CASRAGVEQYF. CDR3 DNA sequence: TGTGCCAGCAGAGCAGGGGTCGAGCAGTACTTC.

This clonotype was seen repeatedly, ten times or more. The J gene is TRBJ2-4, the V gene TRBV2, with TRBD1 matching 9 bases. Germline V gene data show CDR1 as SNHLY and CDR2 as FYNNEI. The CDR3 totals 16 residues. V was pared by 5 bases and J by 3 bases, with 8 bases of the junction left unmatched. The DNA for the CDR3 is TGTGCCAGCAGTAGGACAGGGGCGCGGGTCAAAAACATTCAGTACTTC. It yields the protein CASSRTGARVKNIQYF.

In this sample, this clonotype turned up many times. The chain recombines TRBV30 with TRBJ1-5; weak D call: TRBD1 (5 bases). Germline-derived CDR1 and CDR2 are GTSNPN and SVGIG (reference sequence). This CDR3 is 15 amino acids long. V lost 0 bases and J 0 bases, leaving 9 bases between the germline ends. The CDR3 nucleotides read TGTGCCTGGAGTGTCGGGACGGCTAGCAATCAGCCCCAGCATTTT. This translates into CAWSVGTASNQPQHF. The complete variable domain, with remaining parts taken from reference TRBV30 and TRBJ1-5, reads SQTIHQWPATLVQPVGSPLSLECTVEGTSNPNLYWYRQAAGRGLQLLFYSVGIGQISSEVPQNLSASRPQDRQFILSSKKLLLSDSGFYLCAWSVGTASNQPQHFGDGTRLSIL.

V is TRBV12-3 or TRBV12-4 and J is TRBJ2-7, with D perhaps TRBD1 (6 bases). CDR3 length: 16 residues. V was trimmed by 3 bases and J by 0 bases, leaving 15 bases between them. CDR3 region: CASSFPTGKGSYEQYF. DNA for the CDR3: TGTGCCAGCAGTTTTCCCACAGGGAAGGGCTCCTACGAGCAGTACTTC.